This TCR beta chain was recorded in a study of blood T cell repertoires in COVID-19. As originally analysed: Reference gene primer amplification yielded estimated nucleated cell counts. Generated by immunoSEQ multiplex PCR, the TCRdb table keeps only in-frame clones and is missing some. D and trimming come from the DNA, and the V and J calls and clone size come from that table. Among fewer than 250,000 clones, 80% to 90% were seen once, and the ten largest hold roughly 7.2%. This CDR3 is built from 15 residues. V lost 4 bases and J lost 2; bases outside the gene matches: 9. Germline values: CDR1 SGHNT, CDR2 YYREEE (reference sequence).

The receptor was isolated from a man aged 25-45 years in a cohort exposed to, infected with or recovered from COVID-19 (not recorded which). Sequenced: PBMCs or T cells enriched from blood (not recorded which). The chain is built from TRBV5-4 and TRBJ2-7; 7 bases align to TRBD1. CDR3 DNA sequence: TGTGCCAGCAGCCGACAGGGCACCTGGGCCTACGAGCAGTACTTC. Protein sequence: CASSRQGTWAYEQYF.